A selection of T cell receptor beta chains follows, all from one sample in a study of blood T cells in healthy people across ages. MiXCR, run by TCRdb on the 5' RACE reads, gives a single entry per CDR3 protein. The sample has some 1.6 million distinct CDR3 sequences, roughly 32% seen once. Input material: blood. Receptors were obtained from a woman aged 30 to 39 in good health. Both conserved end residues are part of each CDR3. The order of the fields is clone size, D gene, J gene, V gene, CDR3 protein, CDR3 DNA. D genes are given only for firm matches. A row's size may be missing; if present it is once, few, many or a size class.

>NA|NA|TRBJ2-7|TRBV15
CATSMDSGMREQYF
TGTGCCACCAGCATGGACAGCGGGATGCGCGAGCAGTACTTC
>NA|NA|TRBJ1-5|TRBV30
CAWSPWRGNRDQPQHF
TGTGCCTGGAGTCCTTGGAGGGGGAATAGGGATCAGCCCCAGCATTTT
>NA|NA|TRBJ1-4|TRBV4-1
CASSPGRNEKLFF
TGCGCCAGCAGCCCCGGACGGAATGAAAAACTGTTTTTT
>NA|NA|TRBJ2-7|TRBV29-1
CSVVGRDALYEQYF
TGCAGCGTTGTAGGCAGAGATGCCCTCTACGAGCAGTACTTC
>few|TRBD2|TRBJ2-7|TRBV4-1
CASSLGLAGGREQYF
TGCGCCAGCAGCTTAGGACTAGCGGGAGGGCGCGAGCAGTACTTC
>NA|NA|TRBJ2-5|TRBV5-1
CASSLAGDYQETQYF
TGCGCCAGCAGCTTGGCTGGGGACTACCAAGAGACCCAGTACTTC
>NA|NA|TRBJ2-1|TRBV7-3
CASSPRGGTENEQFF
TGTGCCAGCAGCCCTAGGGGGGGGACCGAGAATGAGCAGTTCTTC
>few|NA|TRBJ2-3|TRBV30
CAWSLGEGIWSTDTQYF
TGTGCCTGGAGTCTAGGAGAAGGGATTTGGAGCACAGATACGCAGTATTTT
>few|NA|TRBJ2-2|TRBV7-9
CASSRGDTGELFF
TGTGCCAGCAGCAGGGGGGACACCGGGGAGCTGTTTTTT
>NA|TRBD1|TRBJ1-2|TRBV9
CASSLHGGAGGLITVDRGYTF
TGTGCCAGCAGCCTACACGGTGGGGCAGGGGGTTTAATTACTGTCGATCGGGGCTACACCTTC
>NA|TRBD2|TRBJ2-7|TRBV14
CASSQVLLAEYYEQYF
TGTGCCAGCAGCCAAGTTTTACTAGCGGAATACTACGAGCAGTACTTC
>NA|NA|TRBJ2-7|TRBV7-9
CASSSGLTPYEQYF
TGTGCCAGCAGTTCCGGACTAACCCCCTACGAGCAGTACTTC
>few|NA|TRBJ1-2|TRBV6-6
CASSSTGTNYGYTF
TGTGCCAGCAGTAGCACAGGAACTAACTATGGCTACACCTTC
>few|TRBD1|TRBJ2-6|TRBV20-1
CSAKNYRDRGPSGANVLTF
TGCAGTGCTAAAAATTACCGGGACAGGGGTCCCTCTGGGGCCAACGTCCTGACTTTC
>NA|TRBD1|TRBJ2-7|TRBV5-5
CASGLGGQGGLYEQYF
TGTGCCAGCGGCTTGGGGGGACAGGGGGGTCTCTACGAGCAGTACTTC
>many|TRBD2|TRBJ2-7|TRBV28
CASSLLSGSASSYEQYF
TGTGCCAGCAGTTTACTTAGCGGGAGTGCGAGCTCCTACGAGCAGTACTTC
>few|TRBD1|TRBJ2-1|TRBV4-1
CASSQHTGGPNEQFF
TGCGCCAGCAGCCAACACACAGGGGGTCCCAATGAGCAGTTCTTC
>NA|TRBD2|TRBJ2-5|TRBV19
CASSIWSGTSKPFAQETQYF
TGTGCCAGTAGTATTTGGTCCGGGACTAGCAAACCATTCGCTCAAGAGACCCAGTACTTC
>many|TRBD2|TRBJ2-7|TRBV29-1
CSVDGVLAGAQYEQYF
TGCAGCGTTGACGGGGTGCTAGCGGGGGCCCAGTACGAGCAGTACTTC
>few|NA|TRBJ2-1|TRBV9
CASSVEADSYNEQFF
TGTGCCAGCAGCGTAGAAGCGGATAGCTACAATGAGCAGTTCTTC
>many|NA|TRBJ2-7|TRBV4-1
CASSQVYSIYEQYF
TGCGCCAGCAGCCAAGTATACAGTATCTACGAGCAGTACTTC
>few|NA|TRBJ2-3|TRBV28
CASSSPDSFSTDTQYF
TGTGCCAGCAGTTCACCGGACAGTTTTAGCACAGATACGCAGTATTTT
>NA|TRBD2|TRBJ2-5|TRBV7-9
CASSSRGGDGKTQYF
TGTGCCAGCAGCTCTCGGGGGGGTGATGGGAAGACCCAGTACTTC
>few|NA|TRBJ2-1|TRBV6-1
CASSEVSGRNEQFF
TGTGCCAGCAGTGAAGTGTCTGGGCGGAATGAGCAGTTCTTC
>few|TRBD1|TRBJ1-2|TRBV12-3/TRBV12-4
CACRDRNNYGYTF
TGTGCCTGCAGGGACAGGAATAACTATGGCTACACCTTC
>NA|NA|TRBJ2-4|TRBV7-2
CASSLYEETQQYF
TGTGCCAGCAGCTTATATGAGGAAACTCAACAGTACTTC
>NA|TRBD1|TRBJ2-5|TRBV11-3
CASSRQGVGETQYF
TGTGCCAGCAGCCGACAGGGGGTTGGAGAGACCCAGTACTTC
>NA|TRBD2|TRBJ2-1|TRBV7-2
CASSLGGGTGTPYNEQFF
TGTGCCAGCAGCTTAGGGGGAGGGACGGGGACCCCCTACAATGAGCAGTTCTTC
>few|NA|TRBJ2-5|TRBV2
CASGASQEETQYF
TGTGCCAGCGGGGCCTCCCAGGAAGAGACCCAGTACTTC
>NA|NA|TRBJ2-1|TRBV20-1
CSEVGATYNEQFF
TGCAGTGAGGTCGGAGCTACCTACAATGAGCAGTTCTTC
>NA|TRBD2|TRBJ2-1|TRBV4-2
CASSQDKGAGTYNEQFF
TGTGCCAGCAGCCAAGACAAGGGAGCGGGAACGTACAATGAGCAGTTCTTC
>NA|TRBD2|TRBJ2-1|TRBV20-1
CSAPGTSGRRTYNEQFF
TGCAGTGCCCCCGGGACTAGCGGGAGGAGAACCTACAATGAGCAGTTCTTC
>few|NA|TRBJ1-1|TRBV12-3/TRBV12-4
CASSYQVSLTEAFF
TGTGCCAGCAGTTATCAGGTCTCGTTGACTGAAGCTTTCTTT
>few|TRBD2|TRBJ2-1|TRBV10-3
CAISAVAGANNEQFF
TGTGCCATCAGTGCTGTTGCGGGAGCAAACAATGAGCAGTTCTTC
>few|NA|TRBJ2-5|TRBV11-2
CASSLRPSDRRQETQYF
TGTGCCAGCAGCTTACGTCCGTCGGATCGTAGACAAGAGACCCAGTACTTC
>NA|TRBD1|TRBJ1-1|TRBV4-1
CASSPLTGAMWDTEAFF
TGCGCCAGCAGCCCACTCACAGGGGCCATGTGGGACACTGAAGCTTTCTTT
>NA|NA|TRBJ1-5|TRBV6-6
CASSYTRADSNQPQHF
TGTGCCAGCAGTTACACCCGGGCGGATAGCAATCAGCCCCAGCATTTT
>few|NA|TRBJ2-2|TRBV7-9
CASTRGLLGELFF
TGTGCCAGCACCCGTGGCTTGTTGGGGGAGCTGTTTTTT
>NA|TRBD2|TRBJ2-5|TRBV6-1
CASSELLAGEQETQYF
TGTGCCAGCAGTGAATTACTAGCGGGGGAGCAAGAGACCCAGTACTTC
>few|NA|TRBJ2-7|TRBV24-1
CATSDPQGNYEQYF
TGTGCCACCAGTGATCCCCAGGGTAACTACGAGCAGTACTTC
>few|NA|TRBJ2-2|TRBV6-5
CATGERGNTGELFF
TGTGCCACCGGGGAACGAGGGAACACCGGGGAGCTGTTTTTT
>many|NA|TRBJ2-1|TRBV3-1
CASSRGGAGNEQFF
TGTGCCAGCAGCCGAGGGGGGGCCGGGAATGAGCAGTTCTTC